Following are 27 T cell receptor beta chains from one sample sequenced in a study of T-cell memory formation after mild COVID-19. TCRdb reprocessed the 5' RACE reads via MiXCR and lists one record per CDR3 protein. The data show roughly 130,000 distinct CDR3 sequences, approximately 5.9% seen once. Sequencing was carried out using PBMCs or a T cell subset sorted from them (not recorded which). These receptors were obtained from an adult woman who had mild COVID-19 (a few samples of this study predate the infection). Cell type and time point are not known.

This clonotype was seen ten or more times. This chain links TRBV5-1 with TRBJ2-7; a possible D gene is TRBD1 (6 bases). Trimming shortened V by 6 bases and J by 2 bases, and 12 bases separated the two germline ends. The CDR3 is 13 amino acids. Germline values: CDR1 SGHRS, CDR2 YFSETQ. The CDR3 DNA reads TGCGCCAGCAAGGTCGAGGGGGCCTACGAGCAGTACTTC. It yields the protein CASKVEGAYEQYF.

J is TRBJ2-5 and V is TRBV2; D possibly uses TRBD1 or TRBD2 (5 bases each). Trimming stripped 10 bases from V and 3 bases from J, with 9 bases between. Germline-derived CDR1 and CDR2 are SNHLY and FYNNEI. The CDR3 spans 11 residues. The DNA for the CDR3 is TGTGCCACGAGGGGAGAAGAGACCCAGTACTTC. This translates into CATRGEETQYF.

This clonotype was seen at least ten times. The chain recombines TRBV6-5 with TRBJ1-1; tentative D call: TRBD1 (6 bases). The CDR3 contains 14 residues. Trimming left V 1 base short and J 3 bases short, with 9 bases between. From germline, CDR1 is MNHEY and CDR2 SVGAGI. The CDR3 nucleotides are TGTGCCAGCAGTTACTTACAGGGTTACACTGAAGCTTTCTTT. As protein: CASSYLQGYTEAFF.

J is TRBJ2-3 and V is TRBV5-1; TRBD2 aligns across 9 bases. The ends lost 4 bases at V and 1 base at J; junction bases unmatched: 7. The CDR3 sequence is 16 residues long. Germline V gene data show CDR1 as SGHRS and CDR2 as YFSETQ. The chain's CDR3 is CASSRLAVGGTDTQYF. The DNA for the CDR3 is TGCGCCAGCAGCCGACTAGCGGTAGGCGGCACAGATACGCAGTATTTT.

V and J are TRBV29-1 and TRBJ1-2; maybe TRBD1 (5 bases). Trimming removed 5 bases at V and 8 bases at J, with 15 bases between. This CDR3 contains 12 residues. The germline V gene has CDR1 SQVTM and CDR2 ANQGSEA. The CDR3 spells CSVRGEGNGYTF. The DNA for the CDR3 is TGCAGCGTTAGGGGAGAGGGGAACGGCTACACCTTC.

The V and J genes are TRBV6-2 or TRBV6-3 and TRBJ1-2; 7 nucleotides align to TRBD1. After removal of 2 bases from V and 6 bases from J, the junction contained 3 bases not matched to a gene. The CDR3 has 13 amino acids. Per germline, CDR1 MNHEY and CDR2 SVGEGT. CDR3 sequence (DNA): TGTGCCAGCAGTTACGGGACAGTGAATGGCTACACCTTC. Amino acids: CASSYGTVNGYTF.

V is TRBV20-1 and J is TRBJ2-1; D possibly uses TRBD1 or TRBD2 (5 bases each). The CDR3 extends over 15 amino acids. V gave up 6 bases and J gave up 3 bases, with 18 bases separating them. Germline lookup yields CDR1 DFQATT and CDR2 SNEGSKA (reference sequence). The CDR3 nucleotides read TGCAGTGCCAACCCCCGGGACGGAAACTACAATGAGCAGTTCTTC. This encodes CSANPRDGNYNEQFF.

Only a few counts were recorded for this clonotype. The V call is TRBV12-3 or TRBV12-4, the J call TRBJ2-1; D uncertain. Trimming cost V 5 bases and J 1 base, with 12 bases left between them. The CDR3 loop spans 15 amino acids. CDR3 nucleotides: TGTGCCAGCAGTCCGTTGGGGAATTCCTACAATGAGCAGTTCTTC. It translates to CASSPLGNSYNEQFF.

This clonotype came up many times. The chain employs TRBV9 and TRBJ2-1; 8 positions match TRBD1. The germline V gene encodes CDR1 SGDLS and CDR2 YYNGEE. V lost 3 bases and J lost 3; bases outside the gene matches: 5. The CDR3 runs to 15 residues. The CDR3 protein is CASSAGQGFYNEQFF. CDR3 coding DNA: TGTGCCAGCAGCGCAGGACAGGGATTCTACAATGAGCAGTTCTTC. Based on the CDR3 plus reference TRBV9 and TRBJ2-1, the full variable domain is DSGVTQTPKHLITATGQRVTLRCSPRSGDLSVYWYQQSLDQGLQFLIQYYNGEERAKGNILERFSAQQFPDLHSELNLSSLELGDSALYFCASSAGQGFYNEQFFGPGTRLTVL.

This clonotype showed up many times. This chain connects TRBV15 to TRBJ2-3; weak D call: TRBD2 (6 bases). The CDR3 sequence is 15 residues long. CDR1 is LNHNV, CDR2 YYDKDF, per germline (reference sequence). Trimming cost V 8 bases and J 0 bases, with 15 bases left between them. The CDR3 nucleotides are TGTGCCACCCGTGTGGGCGGGACTAGCACAGATACGCAGTATTTT. As protein: CATRVGGTSTDTQYF.

This clonotype was detected only a few times. V usage is TRBV7-3 and J usage is TRBJ1-1; D remains unclear. The germline gives CDR1 SGHTA, CDR2 FQGTGA. The CDR3 consists of 13 residues. V was trimmed by 2 bases and J by 5 bases, leaving 9 bases between them. The CDR3 DNA reads as TGTGCCAGCAGCTTATTGAGGTTTACTGAAGCTTTCTTT. Encoded protein: CASSLLRFTEAFF.

The gene calls are TRBV7-2 and TRBJ2-1; 7 bases align to TRBD2. The CDR3 is 17 amino acids. With 4 bases clipped from V and 6 bases from J, the junction kept 15 bases outside the gene matches. Per germline, CDR1 SGHTA and CDR2 FQGNSA. The CDR3 sequence: CASSSLGWTREGNEQFF. The CDR3 region has the DNA TGTGCCAGCAGCTCCCTGGGTTGGACTAGGGAGGGCAATGAGCAGTTCTTC.

This clonotype was counted only a few times. This rearrangement joins TRBV7-2 to TRBJ2-5; possibly TRBD1 for D (8 bases). The V and J ends lost 5 bases and 4 bases respectively, with 17 bases between them. CDR1 is SGHTA and CDR2 is FQGNSA in the germline V gene. The CDR3 is 15 residues long. CDR3 loop: CASSQRTGRVETQYF. In DNA form, the CDR3 reads TGTGCCAGCAGCCAACGGACAGGGAGGGTAGAGACCCAGTACTTC. Full variable domain (remainder filled in from reference TRBV7-2 and TRBJ2-5): GAGVSQSPSNKVTEKGKDVELRCDPISGHTALYWYRQSLGQGLEFLIYFQGNSAPDKSGLPSDRFSAERTGGSVSTLTIQRTQQEDSAVYLCASSQRTGRVETQYFGPGTRLLVL.

This clonotype was seen only a few times. The genes are TRBV19 and TRBJ2-7; possibly TRBD1 for D (5 bases). Deletions cut 11 bases from V and 3 bases from J, with 8 bases between. The CDR3 loop spans 10 amino acids. Germline values: CDR1 LNHDA, CDR2 SQIVND (reference sequence). The CDR3 coding sequence is TGTGCCGGGGCAGACTACGAGCAGTACTTC. Translation gives CAGADYEQYF.

The table lists this clonotype with a few counts. The chain couples TRBV4-1 to TRBJ2-6; the D is unclear. Per the germline V gene, CDR1 is MGHRA and CDR2 is YSYEKL. This CDR3 is built from 14 residues. Trimming cost V 6 bases and J 1 base, with 7 bases left between them. CDR3 coding DNA: TGCGCCAGCAGTGAATGGTCTGGGGCCAACGTCCTGACTTTC. This encodes CASSEWSGANVLTF.

A few counts support this clonotype. The rearrangement links TRBV3-1 to TRBJ2-4, with 7 bases fitting TRBD1. With 3 bases clipped from V and 0 bases from J, the junction kept 2 bases outside the gene matches. The germline V gene has CDR1 LGHDT and CDR2 YNNKEL (reference sequence). The CDR3 runs to 15 residues. CDR3 in amino acids: CASSHTGVAKNIQYF. The DNA of the CDR3 is TGTGCCAGCAGCCATACAGGGGTAGCCAAAAACATTCAGTACTTC.

This clonotype was seen a handful of times. The genes are TRBV6-2 or TRBV6-3 and TRBJ2-7; 10 nucleotides agree with TRBD1. The V gene end was trimmed by 5 bases and the J gene end by 12 bases; junction bases not matched to a gene: 7. The CDR3 length is 12 residues. Germline-derived CDR1 and CDR2 are MNHEY and SVGEGT. Here the CDR3 reads CASSRGQGIAYF. In nucleotides, the CDR3 is TGTGCCAGCAGTAGGGGACAGGGGATTGCGTACTTC.

This clonotype was seen repeatedly, ten times or more. The chain has TRBV6-6 and TRBJ2-7; 9 positions agree with TRBD1. V shed 8 bases and J 0 bases; nucleotides not matched to a gene: 8. Germline V gives CDR1 MNHNY, CDR2 SVGAGI (reference sequence). The CDR3 has 15 amino acids. The CDR3, as DNA: TGTGCCAGCCTTCGCGACAGGGGGTTCTCCTACGAGCAGTACTTC. Encoded protein: CASLRDRGFSYEQYF.

This clonotype was seen repeatedly, ten times or more. The V call is TRBV5-1, the J call TRBJ1-2; 8 positions agree with TRBD1. The CDR3 consists of 12 residues. V dropped 6 bases and J dropped 7; count of bases not matched to a gene: 5. Germline lookup yields CDR1 SGHRS and CDR2 YFSETQ. In DNA form, the CDR3 reads TGCGCCAGCACTGGACAGGGAGTTGGCTACACCTTC. Amino acid sequence: CASTGQGVGYTF.

There are a few counts of this clonotype. The rearrangement links TRBV5-1 to TRBJ1-3; 7 bases line up with TRBD1. Per germline, CDR1 SGHRS and CDR2 YFSETQ. J gave up 3 bases and V 4 bases, and 1 base lay outside the gene matches. This CDR3 contains 13 residues. CDR3 amino acids: CASSRDSGNTIYF. The CDR3 DNA reads as TGCGCCAGCAGCCGGGACAGTGGAAACACCATATATTTT. Combining the CDR3 with reference TRBV5-1 and TRBJ1-3 gives the whole variable domain KAGVTQTPRYLIKTRGQQVTLSCSPISGHRSVSWYQQTPGQGLQFLFEYFSETQRNKGNFPGRFSGRQFSNSRSEMNVSTLELGDSALYLCASSRDSGNTIYFGEGSWLTVV.

The chain couples TRBV14 to TRBJ1-1; TRBD1 is a possible D gene (6 bases). CDR3 length: 15 residues. Germline V lookup: CDR1 SGHDN, CDR2 FVKESK. The V and J ends lost 5 bases and 5 bases respectively, with 18 bases between them. The CDR3 coding sequence is TGTGCCAGCAGCGATTTATTCAGGGGTTGGACTGAAGCTTTCTTT. Translated: CASSDLFRGWTEAFF.

This clonotype was seen at least ten times. The rearrangement uses TRBV7-2 and TRBJ2-1, with 8 positions matching TRBD2. The germline CDR1 and CDR2 sequences are SGHTA and FQGNSA. V lost 1 base, J lost 2 bases, and 4 bases stayed unmatched. The length of the CDR3 is 16 residues. The CDR3 loop reads CASSLVGGGTYNEQFF. The CDR3 coding sequence is TGTGCCAGCAGCTTAGTCGGGGGGGGAACCTACAATGAGCAGTTCTTC.

In this sample, this clonotype turned up a few times. The J gene is TRBJ2-7, the V gene TRBV24-1; D possibly corresponds to TRBD1 (6 bases). Germline CDR1 and CDR2: KGHDR and SFDVKD. Between the trimmed V and J ends, which lost 3 bases and 9 bases, there was a span of 14 bases. There are 13 residues in the CDR3. CDR3 sequence (DNA): TGTGCCACCAGTGATGAACGGGACAACGGGCAGTACTTC. This gives the protein CATSDERDNGQYF.

The table lists this clonotype with a few counts. The chain recombines TRBV11-2 with TRBJ1-1; no clear D. Germline values: CDR1 SGHAT, CDR2 FQNNGV. The CDR3 contains 13 residues. Between the trimmed V and J ends, which lost 5 bases and 1 base, there was a span of 8 bases. In DNA form, the CDR3 reads TGTGCCAGCAGCCGAATCAGGAACACTGAAGCTTTCTTT. As protein: CASSRIRNTEAFF.

This clonotype was recorded many times. This chain connects TRBV12-3 or TRBV12-4 to TRBJ2-1, with TRBD2 matching over 9 bases. The V gene end was trimmed by 8 bases and the J gene end by 6 bases; junction bases not matched to a gene: 8. The CDR3 is 14 amino acids. The CDR3 region has the DNA TGTGCCAGCTCTTTAGCGGGAGTAAGCAATGAGCAGTTCTTC. This translates into CASSLAGVSNEQFF.

CDR3 coding DNA: TGTGCCAGCAGTGAACGGTATTTGGGGACAGAGGACTATGGCTACACCTTC. Translated, it gives CASSERYLGTEDYGYTF. The chain combines TRBV2 with TRBJ1-2, with 7 positions matching TRBD1. Looked up from germline, CDR1 is SNHLY and CDR2 is FYNNEI. The CDR3 contains 17 residues. With 2 bases clipped from V and 3 bases from J, the junction kept 12 bases outside the gene matches.

This clonotype was counted a few times. The chain employs TRBV7-2 and TRBJ1-2; the D gene is possibly TRBD1 (5 bases). V was trimmed by 0 bases and J by 8 bases, leaving 16 bases between them. CDR1 SGHTA and CDR2 FQGNSA come from the germline V gene. The CDR3 spans 15 residues. CDR3: CASSLAGQLTIGYTF. CDR3 bases: TGTGCCAGCAGCTTAGCGGGGCAGTTAACTATCGGCTACACCTTC.